This T cell receptor beta chain is drawn from a study of Ad26.COV2.S vaccination and SARS-CoV-2 variants. Study-wide background: Donor joined the COV1001 Ad26.COV2.S trial arm. General observations from the study: Comparable non-spike TCR breadth was observed in vaccine and placebo recipients. Recipients given vaccine exceeded placebo recipients in spike-specific TCR breadth.

Treatment specified: roughly 18 received Ad26.COV2.S at low or high dose, single or two shots; 5 received placebo; per-sample allocation not given. Material that was analyzed had been drawn on day 63 after the first vaccine or placebo injection. At a Boston site, the person donating was an adult of 18-55 years. Profiling relied on immunoSEQ multiplex PCR, and the TCRdb table lists in-frame clones only, not all of them. The table records about 440,000 clones, less than 95% of them present only once. CDR3 size: 16 residues. Germline assignment: CDR1 SGDLS and CDR2 YYNGEE. V lost 0 bases and J lost 2, with 9 bases in between. This clone came up once. The target antigen is unknown.

The chain joins TRBV9 to TRBJ1-6; D uncertain. Sample: peripheral blood, taken in a trial of Ad26.COV2.S vaccine versus placebo. The clonotype was recovered from a person aged 18-60 years who received the Ad26.COV2.S COVID-19 vaccine or a placebo. The DNA of the CDR3 is TGTGCCAGCAGCGTAGCTCCTCAGGCCTATAATTCACCCCTCCACTTT. Translation gives CASSVAPQAYNSPLHF.